This TCR beta chain is drawn from a study of CD8+ T cells in alopecia areata. Regarding treatment: oral pan-JAK inhibitor, 5-10 mg twice daily. cDNA prepared by RNA extraction and subsequent reverse transcription served as the template for sequencing. Here immunoSEQ multiplex PCR was the method, and the copy in TCRdb shows in-frame clones only, minus some. The sample consists of about 200,000 clones, 35% to 45% of them appearing once. The CDR3 has 15 amino acids. Trimming cost V 5 bases and J 3 bases; bases outside gene matches: 8. Germline V gives CDR1 SGHAT, CDR2 FQNNGV. This clonotype was obtained from a human donor with alopecia areata. Material: CD4+ T cells sorted from blood, obtained between weeks 30 and 35, from a patient treated with tofacitinib. J is TRBJ2-3 and V is TRBV11-2, with TRBD1 identical over 7 bases. This CDR3 is CASSKTGQPTDTQYF. The CDR3 nucleotides are TGTGCCAGCAGCAAAACGGGACAGCCAACAGATACGCAGTATTTT.